Below are 14 T cell receptor beta chains sequenced from a single sample in a study of blood T cell repertoires in COVID-19. TCRdb's table, derived via immunoSEQ multiplex PCR, lists solely in-frame clones and lacks some. The repertoire includes around 310,000 clones, around 92% of them detected once, and almost 9.5% sits in the top ten. The sample was PBMCs or T cells enriched from blood (not recorded which). The receptors stem from a woman in her twenties or thirties who had recovered from COVID-19.

The chain joins TRBV9 to TRBJ2-1; weak D call: TRBD2 (5 bases). The CDR3 has 17 residues. Trimming shortened V by 3 bases and J by 5 bases, and 21 bases separated the two germline ends. Per the germline V gene, CDR1 is SGDLS and CDR2 is YYNGEE. Written as DNA, the CDR3 is TGTGCCAGCAGCGCCAAGCGGACGGGCGTGAGGGACAATGAGCAGTTCTTC. It is translated as CASSAKRTGVRDNEQFF.

The CDR3 sequence is CASSSLAGGRRDTQYF. Written as DNA, the CDR3 is TGCGCCAGCAGCTCCCTAGCGGGAGGGCGGAGAGATACGCAGTATTTT. The V and J genes are TRBV5-1 and TRBJ2-3; TRBD2 agrees at 12 bases. This CDR3 contains 16 residues. The germline CDR1 and CDR2 sequences are SGHRS and YFSETQ. J lost 5 bases, V lost 3 bases, and 7 bases had no gene match.

Points on this clone: The same CDR3 can be traced to other DNA sequences in this sample. The rearrangement uses TRBV9 and TRBJ2-5; 11 nucleotides line up with TRBD1. Germline values: CDR1 SGDLS, CDR2 YYNGEE. The ends lost 0 bases at V and 4 bases at J; junction bases unmatched: 2. CDR3 length: 15 amino acids. In DNA form, the CDR3 reads TGTGCCAGCAGCGTAGGGACAGGGGGCCGAGAGACCCAGTACTTC. This codes for CASSVGTGGRETQYF.

The V call is TRBV4-1, the J call TRBJ2-7; no clear D. This CDR3 spans 14 amino acids. Trimming took off 1 base at V and 3 bases at J, with 10 bases between the two ends. Germline CDR1 MGHRA, CDR2 YSYEKL. CDR3 nucleotide sequence: TGCGCCAGCAGCCAAGGAGTACCGAACTACGAGCAGTACTTC. Its translation: CASSQGVPNYEQYF.

A single count supports this clone. This chain links TRBV28 with TRBJ1-2, with 8 bases lining up with TRBD1. V lost 5 bases to trimming and J lost 4 bases; unmatched junction nucleotides: 6. This CDR3 is 14 amino acids long. Germline V gene sequence: CDR1 MDHEN, CDR2 SYDVKM. CDR3 sequence: CASSGGTGLYGYTF. The CDR3 DNA sequence: TGTGCCAGCAGTGGTGGGACAGGACTCTATGGCTACACCTTC.

The chain is built from TRBV7-9 and TRBJ2-5; 7 bases map to TRBD2. The CDR3 has 15 amino acids. Per germline, CDR1 SEHNR and CDR2 FQNEAQ (reference sequence). The V and J ends lost 1 base and 3 bases, in that order; junction bases with no gene match: 5. The DNA for the CDR3 is TGTGCCAGCAGCTTAGGTGCTAGCGGTAAAGAGACCCAGTACTTC. Protein product: CASSLGASGKETQYF. The whole variable domain, remainder taken from reference TRBV7-9 and TRBJ2-5, is DTGVSQNPRHKITKRGQNVTFRCDPISEHNRLYWYRQTLGQGPEFLTYFQNEAQLEKSRLLSDRFSAERPKGSFSTLEIQRTEQGDSAMYLCASSLGASGKETQYFGPGTRLLVL.

The rearrangement uses TRBV6-2 or TRBV6-3 and TRBJ2-7; 9 bases align to TRBD2. Germline V gives CDR1 MNHEY, CDR2 SVGEGT. The ends lost 4 bases at V and 2 bases at J; junction bases unmatched: 3. The CDR3 runs to 14 residues. CDR3 protein: CASSWLAGTYEQYF. The DNA for the CDR3 is TGTGCCAGCAGTTGGCTAGCGGGAACCTACGAGCAGTACTTC.

The chain has TRBV30 and TRBJ2-3; 10 bases fit TRBD1. V lost 1 base, J lost 4 bases, and 5 bases stayed unmatched. The germline V gene has CDR1 GTSNPN and CDR2 SVGIG (reference sequence). The CDR3 length is 15 residues. The CDR3 region is CAWSGRTGGPDTQYF. DNA for the CDR3: TGTGCCTGGAGTGGAAGGACAGGGGGGCCAGATACGCAGTATTTT.

The J gene is TRBJ1-1, the V gene TRBV7-9, with 9 nucleotides matching TRBD1. CDR3 length: 14 residues. Germline-derived CDR1 and CDR2 are SEHNR and FQNEAQ (reference sequence). The ends lost 3 bases at V and 4 bases at J; junction bases unmatched: 3. The CDR3 sequence: CASSFRDRVTEAFF. For the CDR3, the DNA is TGTGCCAGCAGCTTCCGGGACAGGGTCACTGAAGCTTTCTTT.

V gene TRBV23-1 combines with J gene TRBJ1-2; TRBD1 aligns across 7 bases. TRBV23-1 is an ORF, and what it does is uncertain. Unmatched junction bases numbered 6, after V lost 0 bases and J lost 2 bases. The CDR3 contains 16 residues. The CDR3 coding sequence is TGCGCCAGCAGTCAATCAAGGACAGGCCACAACTATGGCTACACCTTC. Its translation: CASSQSRTGHNYGYTF.

The chain is built from TRBV2 and TRBJ1-1; TRBD1 might be the D (6 bases). Trimming removed 6 bases at V and 3 bases at J, with 8 bases between. The CDR3 length is 12 residues. Per germline, CDR1 SNHLY and CDR2 FYNNEI. Here the CDR3 DNA reads TGTGCCAGCAGGGACAGCGACACTGAAGCTTTCTTT. Its translation: CASRDSDTEAFF. The full variable domain, in which reference TRBV2 and TRBJ1-1 provide the parts outside the CDR3, is EPEVTQTPSHQVTQMGQEVILRCVPISNHLYFYWYRQILGQKVEFLVSFYNNEISEKSEIFDDQFSVERPDGSNFTLKIRSTKLEDSAMYFCASRDSDTEAFFGQGTRLTVV.

This clone was detected only a few times. The gene calls are TRBV27 and TRBJ2-7; TRBD1 aligns across 8 bases. With 3 bases clipped from V and 4 bases from J, the junction kept 5 bases outside the gene matches. The CDR3 is 14 amino acids. Per germline, CDR1 MNHEY and CDR2 SMNVEV (reference sequence). CDR3 sequence (DNA): TGTGCCAGCAGTTTGGGGACAGGTCAATACGAGCAGTACTTC. It is translated as CASSLGTGQYEQYF.

The chain employs TRBV4-1 and TRBJ1-1; D remains ambiguous. CDR1 is MGHRA and CDR2 is YSYEKL in the germline V gene. V was trimmed by 0 bases and J by 4 bases, leaving 12 bases between them. The CDR3 runs to 15 residues. CDR3 region: CASSQDGGMRTEAFF. CDR3 nucleotides: TGCGCCAGCAGCCAAGATGGAGGGATGCGCACTGAAGCTTTCTTT.

The V gene is TRBV4-1, the J gene TRBJ2-3, with 8 positions matching TRBD2. The CDR3 is 16 amino acids. Trimming cost V 3 bases and J 4 bases; bases outside gene matches: 9. The germline V gene has CDR1 MGHRA and CDR2 YSYEKL. Here the CDR3 reads CASSHPSGSRPDTQYF. CDR3 nucleotides: TGCGCCAGCAGCCATCCGAGCGGGAGTCGCCCAGATACGCAGTATTTT.